The rows below give T cell receptor beta chains drawn from one sample of a study of cytomegalovirus exposure and HLA in healthy donors. Generated by immunoSEQ multiplex PCR, the TCRdb table keeps only in-frame clones and is missing some. Here the sample spans about 160,000 clones, about two thirds being singletons. The specimen was PBMCs. All receptors come from a woman in her twenties or thirties in good health and CMV-seronegative. The CDR3 runs from the conserved cysteine through the conserved F or W. The D gene is left open where the match is weak. Expanded clones get a size class; other rows say once, few or many, or leave the size out.

j_call	v_call	d_call	clone_size	cdr3_aa	cdr3_nt
TRBJ1-5	TRBV28	-	-	CASQVRGSYSNQPQHF	TGTGCCAGCCAGGTTAGGGGGTCCTATAGCAATCAGCCCCAGCATTTT
TRBJ2-7	TRBV5-4	TRBD1	-	CASSSRQGFSYEQYF	TGTGCCAGCAGTTCGCGACAGGGGTTTTCCTACGAGCAGTACTTC
TRBJ2-7	TRBV13	-	-	CASSGTGIYEQYF	TGTGCCAGCAGCGGAACAGGGATCTACGAGCAGTACTTC
TRBJ1-2	TRBV28	-	-	CASSSTVPNYGYTF	TGTGCCAGCAGTTCGACAGTCCCCAACTATGGCTACACCTTC
TRBJ1-5	TRBV30	-	once	CAWSRGGSQPQHF	TGTGCCTGGAGTCGCGGGGGAAGTCAGCCCCAGCATTTT
TRBJ2-7	TRBV7-9	TRBD1	once	CASAGQGANEQYF	TGTGCCAGCGCCGGACAGGGGGCCAACGAGCAGTACTTC
TRBJ2-5	TRBV7-2	-	few	CASSLGLAQETQYF	TGTGCCAGCAGCTTAGGGCTAGCTCAAGAGACCCAGTACTTC
TRBJ1-1	TRBV2	-	-	CARETVSTEAFF	TGTGCCAGGGAGACAGTGAGCACTGAAGCTTTCTTT
TRBJ2-7	TRBV18	TRBD1	-	CASSPGQGHEQYF	TGTGCCAGCTCACCCGGACAGGGCCACGAGCAGTACTTC
TRBJ1-2	TRBV28	-	-	CASSSIDRHGYTF	TGTGCCAGCAGTTCCATAGACAGGCATGGCTACACCTTC
TRBJ1-4	TRBV19	-	-	CASSIFGEKLFF	TGTGCCAGTAGTATATTTGGCGAAAAACTGTTTTTT
TRBJ2-6	TRBV11-1	TRBD1	-	CASSPQGASGANVLTF	TGTGCCAGCAGCCCCCAGGGGGCCTCTGGGGCCAACGTCCTGACTTTC
TRBJ2-4	TRBV6-1	-	-	CASSEQISKNIQYF	TGTGCCAGCAGTGAGCAGATTTCCAAAAACATTCAGTACTTC
TRBJ1-1	TRBV4-3	-	few	CASSQGRVGRGTEAFF	TGCGCCAGCAGCCAAGGGCGGGTCGGGAGAGGCACTGAAGCTTTCTTT
TRBJ2-1	TRBV28	TRBD2	-	CASGGGTILSSNEQFF	TGTGCCAGCGGGGGAGGGACTATCCTATCTTCCAATGAGCAGTTCTTC
TRBJ2-5	TRBV5-4	TRBD2	-	CASSRGLAEKQETQYF	TGTGCCAGCAGCAGGGGACTAGCGGAGAAACAAGAGACCCAGTACTTC
TRBJ1-5	TRBV18	-	-	CASSPGGRGQPQHF	TGTGCCAGCTCACCAGGAGGGAGGGGACAGCCCCAGCATTTT
TRBJ2-3	TRBV27	TRBD2	once	CASRVAGGRDTQYF	TGTGCCAGCAGGGTAGCGGGGGGCCGGGATACGCAGTATTTT
TRBJ1-2	TRBV28	-	-	CASRSNRENGYTF	TGTGCCAGCAGGTCCAACAGGGAGAATGGCTACACCTTC
TRBJ2-5	TRBV5-5	-	-	CASSTQTGTYESIQETQYF	TGTGCCAGCAGCACCCAGACCGGGACATATGAGAGCATCCAAGAGACCCAGTACTTC
TRBJ1-5	TRBV15	-	once	CATSRQGSNQPQHF	TGTGCCACCAGCAGACAGGGGAGCAATCAGCCCCAGCATTTT
TRBJ2-7	TRBV10-3	-	-	CATHPALNSYEQYF	TGTGCCACCCACCCCGCACTAAACTCCTACGAGCAGTACTTC